This T cell receptor (beta chain) is drawn from a study of blood T cell repertoires in COVID-19 (dated by TCRdb to 2020 to 2021). The study in broad terms: Collaborator samples came from the United States, Italy and Spain and covered acute and convalescent phases of COVID-19. A de-identified subject ID, COVID-19 status, age in years and sex were almost always included in the sample metadata. The prospective study material was composed of cDNA or gDNA derived from T cells, B-cell-depleted T cells, or PBMCs. Where available, HLA class I and class II types were obtained from metadata supplied by the sample provider rather than from assay-based typing. The repertoires were released in a freely available public database intended as a resource for research on the immune response to SARS-CoV-2. Samples came from the ongoing ImmuneRACE study (first 160 participants) plus 1,254 subjects from 6 global collaborators. Deeply sampled blood TCRbeta repertoires from subjects exposed to, actively infected with, or recovered from COVID-19 were included in the dataset. What the study reported, not specific to this receptor: The quantity of clinical and demographic metadata differed by source and by participant and was supplied without curation.

Enrolling through a virtual design, the prospective study's participants ranged in age from roughly 18 to 90 years and lived across about two dozen United States geographic areas. In the prospective study, participants were assigned to cohorts based on the clinical history participants reported in a screening survey and a study questionnaire. Recovered participants in ImmuneRACE Cohort 3 were defined as having two consecutive negative NP/OP PCR tests, clearance from a healthcare professional, or resolution of symptoms. Each participant in the prospective study had whole blood, serum and a nasopharyngeal or oropharyngeal swab collected by mobile phlebotomists. Over a roughly 2-month period, participants in the prospective study had the option of providing additional blood draws and questionnaires. Before DNA extraction, blood samples from the prospective study were shipped at room temperature or frozen.

TCRbeta CDR3 regions were amplified from genomic DNA by means of the immunoSEQ Assay, a bias-controlled multiplex PCR. In the paper's pipeline: Within the assay, amplification of reference gene primers was used to estimate how many nucleated cells each sample contained. Sequence reads were collapsed and filtered to measure the absolute abundance of every unique TCRbeta CDR3 rearrangement. For each sample, productive Simpson clonality was calculated as the square root of Simpson's diversity index across productive rearrangements. TCRdb's version of the immuneACCESS table is confined to in-frame rearrangements and falls short of the full clone set. An unresolved V gene accounts for under half of the shortfall where checked; the remainder is of unknown origin. V, J and clone size derive from that table, while D and trimming were established from the DNA sequence. The sample table shows about 270,000 clones, and around 89% are seen once. 2% to 2.5% of the sample is held by the ten biggest clonotypes.

In the case of this clone: Its antigen has not been determined. No base-level quality is on record; no much larger clone is a single base apart.

The CDR3 contains 15 residues, cysteine and phenylalanine counted. The CDR3 DNA has 45 bases and is translated from base 1. From a lookup of the germline V gene, CDR1 and CDR2 are SGHVS and FNYEAQ. Relative to germline, V is 6 bases shorter and J is 0 bases shorter, with 12 bases between their ends. The chain links TRBV7-6 with TRBJ1-3; a weak D assignment points to TRBD1 (5 bases agree). The specimen was PBMCs or T cells enriched from blood (not recorded which). This clonotype was sampled from a woman aged 18-29 years who had recovered from COVID-19. The nucleotide sequence reads TGTGCCAGCAGTTCAGGGCCGTCCTCTGGAAACACCATATATTTT. Its coded protein is CASSSGPSSGNTIYF.